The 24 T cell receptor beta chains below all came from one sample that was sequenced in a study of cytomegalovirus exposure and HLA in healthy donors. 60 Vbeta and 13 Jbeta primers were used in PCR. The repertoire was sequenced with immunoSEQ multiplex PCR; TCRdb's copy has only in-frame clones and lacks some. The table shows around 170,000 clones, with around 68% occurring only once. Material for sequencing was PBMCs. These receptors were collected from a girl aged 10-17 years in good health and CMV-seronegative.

CDR3 DNA: TGCGCCAGCAGCCAAGGGGGACAGGGGGCCTTCGGCTATGGCTACACCTTC. Protein: CASSQGGQGAFGYGYTF. The chain combines TRBV4-1 with TRBJ1-2; 12 bases fit TRBD1. The J segment lost 4 bases and the V segment lost 1 base, leaving 7 bases of the junction unmatched. The CDR3 consists of 17 residues. The germline CDR1 and CDR2 sequences are MGHRA and YSYEKL.

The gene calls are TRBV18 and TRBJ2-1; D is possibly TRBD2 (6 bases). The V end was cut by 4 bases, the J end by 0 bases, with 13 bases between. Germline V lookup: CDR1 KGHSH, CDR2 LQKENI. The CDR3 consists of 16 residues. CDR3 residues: CASSLEGTFSYNEQFF. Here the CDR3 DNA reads TGTGCCAGCTCACTGGAAGGGACTTTCTCCTACAATGAGCAGTTCTTC. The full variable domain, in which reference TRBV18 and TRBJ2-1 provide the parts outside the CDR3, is NAGVMQNPRHLVRRRGQEARLRCSPMKGHSHVYWYRQLPEEGLKFMVYLQKENIIDESGMPKERFSAEFPKEGPSILRIQQVVRGDSAAYFCASSLEGTFSYNEQFFGPGTRLTVL.

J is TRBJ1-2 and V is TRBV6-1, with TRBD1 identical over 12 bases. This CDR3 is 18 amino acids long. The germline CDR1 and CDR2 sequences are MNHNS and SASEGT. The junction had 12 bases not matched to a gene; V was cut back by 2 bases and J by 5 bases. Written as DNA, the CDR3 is TGTGCCAGCAGTGAATTCCAGGGACAGGGGGCGCTTGGGTATGGCTACACCTTC. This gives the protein CASSEFQGQGALGYGYTF.

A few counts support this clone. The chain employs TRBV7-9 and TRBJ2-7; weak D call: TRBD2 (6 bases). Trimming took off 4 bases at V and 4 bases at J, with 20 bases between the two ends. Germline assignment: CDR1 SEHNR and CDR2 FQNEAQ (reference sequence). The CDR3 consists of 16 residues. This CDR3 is CASSSGGGPRDYEQYF. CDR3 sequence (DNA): TGTGCCAGCAGCTCCGGCGGTGGTCCGCGGGATTACGAGCAGTACTTC.

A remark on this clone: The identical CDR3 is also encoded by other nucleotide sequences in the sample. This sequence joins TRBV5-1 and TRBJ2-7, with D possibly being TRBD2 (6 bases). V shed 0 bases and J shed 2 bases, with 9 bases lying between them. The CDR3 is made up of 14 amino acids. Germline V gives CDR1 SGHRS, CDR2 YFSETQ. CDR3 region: CASSLGGGTYEQYF. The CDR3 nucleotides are TGCGCCAGCAGCTTGGGTGGAGGGACCTACGAGCAGTACTTC.

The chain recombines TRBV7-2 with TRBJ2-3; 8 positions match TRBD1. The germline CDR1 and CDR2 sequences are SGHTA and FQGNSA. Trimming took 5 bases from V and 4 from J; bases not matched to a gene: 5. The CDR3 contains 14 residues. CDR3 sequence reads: CASSRDRPPDTQYF. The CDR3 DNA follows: TGTGCCAGCAGCCGGGACAGGCCCCCAGATACGCAGTATTTT.

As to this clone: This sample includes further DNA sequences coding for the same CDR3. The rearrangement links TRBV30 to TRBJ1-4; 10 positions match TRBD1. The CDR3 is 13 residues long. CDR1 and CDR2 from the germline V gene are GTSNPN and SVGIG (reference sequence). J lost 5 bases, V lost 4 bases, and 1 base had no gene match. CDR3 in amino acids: CAWTGQGNEKLFF. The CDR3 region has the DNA TGTGCCTGGACGGGACAGGGGAATGAAAAACTGTTTTTT.

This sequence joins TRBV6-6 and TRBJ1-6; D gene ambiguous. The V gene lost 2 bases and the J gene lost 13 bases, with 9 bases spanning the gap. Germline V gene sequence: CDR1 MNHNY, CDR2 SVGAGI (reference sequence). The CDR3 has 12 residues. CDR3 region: CASSYPSSPLHF. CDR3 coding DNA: TGTGCCAGCAGTTACCCCTCTTCGCCCCTCCACTTT.

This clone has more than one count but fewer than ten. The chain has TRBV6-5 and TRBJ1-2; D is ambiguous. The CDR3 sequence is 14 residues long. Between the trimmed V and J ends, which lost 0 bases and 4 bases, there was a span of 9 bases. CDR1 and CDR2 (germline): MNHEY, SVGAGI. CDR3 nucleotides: TGTGCCAGCAGTTACTCCGAGGGTTCCTATGGCTACACCTTC. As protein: CASSYSEGSYGYTF.

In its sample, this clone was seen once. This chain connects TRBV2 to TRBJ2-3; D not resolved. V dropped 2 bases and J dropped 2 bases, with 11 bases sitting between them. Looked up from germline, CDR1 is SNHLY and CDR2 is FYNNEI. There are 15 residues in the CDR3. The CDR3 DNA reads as TGTGCCAGCAGTGAATCTCTAGTCCCCACAGATACGCAGTATTTT. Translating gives CASSESLVPTDTQYF.

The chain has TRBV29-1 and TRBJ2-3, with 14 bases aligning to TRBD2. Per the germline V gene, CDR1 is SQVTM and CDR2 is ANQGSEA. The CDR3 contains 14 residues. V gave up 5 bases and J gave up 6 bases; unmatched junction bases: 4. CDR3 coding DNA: TGCAGCGTTCGACTAGCGGGGGGGCGTGATACGCAGTATTTT. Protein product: CSVRLAGGRDTQYF.

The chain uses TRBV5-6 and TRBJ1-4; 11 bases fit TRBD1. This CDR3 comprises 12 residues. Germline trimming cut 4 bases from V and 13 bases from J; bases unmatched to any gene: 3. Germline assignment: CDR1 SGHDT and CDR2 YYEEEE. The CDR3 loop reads CASSGTGGRLFF. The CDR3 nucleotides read TGTGCCAGCAGCGGGACAGGGGGTAGACTGTTTTTT.

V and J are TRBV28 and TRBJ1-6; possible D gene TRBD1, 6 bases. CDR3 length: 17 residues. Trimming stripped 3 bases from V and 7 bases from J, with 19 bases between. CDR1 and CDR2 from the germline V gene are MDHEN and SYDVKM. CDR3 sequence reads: CASSFPRVGGLNSPLHF. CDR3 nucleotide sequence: TGTGCCAGCAGTTTTCCCCGTGTAGGGGGTTTGAATTCACCCCTCCACTTT.

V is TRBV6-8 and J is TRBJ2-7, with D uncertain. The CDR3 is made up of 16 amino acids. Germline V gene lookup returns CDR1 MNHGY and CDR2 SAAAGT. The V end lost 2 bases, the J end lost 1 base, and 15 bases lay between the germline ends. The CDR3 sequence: CASSYRTVIRSYEQYF. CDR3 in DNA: TGTGCCAGCAGTTACCGAACGGTAATTCGATCCTACGAGCAGTACTTC.

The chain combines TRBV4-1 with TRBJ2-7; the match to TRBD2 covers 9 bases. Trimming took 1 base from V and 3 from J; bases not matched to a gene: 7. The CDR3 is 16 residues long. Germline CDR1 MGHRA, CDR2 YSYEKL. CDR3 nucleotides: TGCGCCAGCAGCCAAGCGCTCGGGACTAGCCTCTACGAGCAGTACTTC. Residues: CASSQALGTSLYEQYF.

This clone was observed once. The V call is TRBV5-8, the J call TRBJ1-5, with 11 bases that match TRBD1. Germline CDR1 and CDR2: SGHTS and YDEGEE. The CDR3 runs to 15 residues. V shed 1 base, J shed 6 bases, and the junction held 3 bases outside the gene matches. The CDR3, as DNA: TGTGCCAGCAGCTTGTGGGGACAGGGGGTTCAGCCCCAGCATTTT. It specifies CASSLWGQGVQPQHF.

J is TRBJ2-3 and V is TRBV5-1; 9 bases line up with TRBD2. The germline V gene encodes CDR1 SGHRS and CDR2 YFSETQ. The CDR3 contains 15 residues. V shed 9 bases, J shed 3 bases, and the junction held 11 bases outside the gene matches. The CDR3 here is CAISIAGASTDTQYF. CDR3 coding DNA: TGCGCCATCTCAATAGCGGGGGCGTCAACAGATACGCAGTATTTT.

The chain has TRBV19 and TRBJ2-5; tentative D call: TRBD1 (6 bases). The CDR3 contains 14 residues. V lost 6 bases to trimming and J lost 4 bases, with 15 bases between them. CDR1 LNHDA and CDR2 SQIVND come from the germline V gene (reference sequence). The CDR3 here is CASSRGDRGETQYF. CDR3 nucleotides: TGTGCCAGTAGCAGGGGCGATCGGGGAGAGACCCAGTACTTC.

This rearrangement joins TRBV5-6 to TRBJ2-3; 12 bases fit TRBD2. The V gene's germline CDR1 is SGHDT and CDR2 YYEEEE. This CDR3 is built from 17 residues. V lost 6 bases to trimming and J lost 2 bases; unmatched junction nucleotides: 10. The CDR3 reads CASTPPRLAGDTDTQYF. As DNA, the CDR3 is TGTGCCAGCACCCCGCCGCGACTAGCGGGGGACACAGATACGCAGTATTTT.

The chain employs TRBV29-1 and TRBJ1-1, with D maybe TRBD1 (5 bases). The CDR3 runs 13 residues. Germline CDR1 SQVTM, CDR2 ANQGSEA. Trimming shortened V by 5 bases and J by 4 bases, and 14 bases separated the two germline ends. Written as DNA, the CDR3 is TGCAGCGTTACAGGTTTCGACGGCACTGAAGCTTTCTTT. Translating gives CSVTGFDGTEAFF. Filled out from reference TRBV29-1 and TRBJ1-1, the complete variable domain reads SAVISQKPSRDICQRGTSLTIQCQVDSQVTMMFWYRQQPGQSLTLIATANQGSEATYESGFVIDKFPISRPNLTFSTLTVSNMSPEDSSIYLCSVTGFDGTEAFFGQGTRLTVV.

CDR3 DNA sequence: TGTGCCAGCAACCCGGACAGGGGGATAACCGGGGAGCTGTTTTTT. It is translated as CASNPDRGITGELFF. The V call is TRBV2, the J call TRBJ2-2, with 10 positions matching TRBD1. Germline V CDR1 and CDR2: SNHLY, FYNNEI. V lost 7 bases, J lost 5 bases, and 7 bases stayed unmatched. The CDR3 sequence is 15 residues long.

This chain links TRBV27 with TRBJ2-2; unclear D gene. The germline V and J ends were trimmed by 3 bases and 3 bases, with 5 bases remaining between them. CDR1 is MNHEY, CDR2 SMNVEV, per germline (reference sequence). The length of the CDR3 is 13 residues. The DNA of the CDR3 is TGTGCCAGCAGTTTTCAGGACACCGGGGAGCTGTTTTTT. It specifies CASSFQDTGELFF.

CDR3 sequence reads: CASSLEGYGYTF. In DNA, the CDR3 is TGTGCCAGCAGCCTCGAGGGATATGGCTACACCTTC. V gene TRBV11-2 combines with J gene TRBJ1-2; no clear D. The germline gives CDR1 SGHAT, CDR2 FQNNGV. There are 12 residues in the CDR3. V dropped 5 bases and J dropped 5 bases, with 9 bases sitting between them.

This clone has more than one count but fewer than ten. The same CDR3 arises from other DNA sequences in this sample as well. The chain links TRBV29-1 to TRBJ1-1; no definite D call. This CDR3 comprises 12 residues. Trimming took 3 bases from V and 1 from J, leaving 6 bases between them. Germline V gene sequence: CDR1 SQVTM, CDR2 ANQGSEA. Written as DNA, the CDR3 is TGCAGCGTTGACCGGGGGAACACTGAAGCTTTCTTT. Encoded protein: CSVDRGNTEAFF.